What follows is one T cell receptor beta chain and its context. V shed 4 bases and J 4 bases; nucleotides not matched to a gene: 10. Germline CDR1 and CDR2: MNHEY and SVGAGI. The CDR3 has 15 residues. This record comes from a study of shared clonotypes between healthy human individuals. In the study overall: Plates per donor: three CD4 naive, three CD4 memory, two CD8 naive, one CD8 memory.

A deep-level run was used for the assay. Each cell subset's genomic DNA was divided evenly among several immunoSEQ plates. Measured with immunoSEQ multiplex PCR; TCRdb has only the in-frame clones, and not every one. The sample records approximately 500,000 clones, approximately 95% being singletons. The receptor's source is a woman in her 30s in good health. Input material: naive CD4+ T cells sorted from blood. Subset described: CD45RA+ positively selected. The rearrangement uses TRBV6-5 and TRBJ2-7; TRBD1 agrees at 7 bases. DNA for the CDR3: TGTGCCAGCAGTTCCCGCACAGGGGATGCGTACGAGCAGTACTTC. Protein product: CASSSRTGDAYEQYF.